The 25 T cell receptor beta chains listed next were all sequenced from one sample in a study of blood T cell repertoires in COVID-19. Sequencing used immunoSEQ multiplex PCR; TCRdb keeps in-frame clones, though not all of them. The sample lists about 200,000 clones, about 86% occurring once. Source material: peripheral blood. The receptor source for this set is a man in his sixties who had recovered from COVID-19.

This clone has only a few counts. The chain is built from TRBV3-1 (or the pseudogene TRBV3-2) and TRBJ2-5, with D perhaps TRBD2 (6 bases). Per germline, CDR1 LGHDT and CDR2 YNNKEL (reference sequence). V gave up 0 bases and J gave up 0 bases, with 14 bases separating them. CDR3 length: 17 residues. The CDR3 protein is CASSQDVVAAYQETQYF. The CDR3 DNA reads TGTGCCAGCAGCCAAGATGTAGTAGCGGCATACCAAGAGACCCAGTACTTC.

CDR3 in amino acids: CASATATNTEAFF. The DNA for the CDR3 is TGTGCCAGCGCGACAGCCACGAACACTGAAGCTTTCTTT. This chain connects TRBV5-6 to TRBJ1-1, with TRBD1 as a possible D gene (5 bases). Germline loops: CDR1 SGHDT, CDR2 YYEEEE. This CDR3 is built from 13 residues. V lost 7 bases and J 1 base, leaving 11 bases between the germline ends.

The chain employs TRBV18 and TRBJ2-1; TRBD2 matches at 7 bases. Looked up from germline, CDR1 is KGHSH and CDR2 is LQKENI. The CDR3 covers 16 residues. V trimming: 0 bases; J trimming: 9 bases; junction bases outside the gene matches: 11. CDR3: CASSPPGGGGRGEQFF. The CDR3 DNA is TGTGCCAGCTCACCACCGGGGGGGGGAGGACGCGGTGAGCAGTTCTTC.

The chain uses TRBV19 and TRBJ1-1; 11 nucleotides align to TRBD1. V lost 10 bases to trimming and J lost 8 bases; unmatched junction nucleotides: 9. The CDR3 contains 13 residues. Germline assignment: CDR1 LNHDA and CDR2 SQIVND (reference sequence). CDR3 sequence: CATSDRGQDEAFF. The CDR3 nucleotides read TGTGCCACCTCGGACAGGGGGCAGGACGAAGCTTTCTTT.

This sequence joins TRBV2 and TRBJ2-3; TRBD1 matches at 7 bases. With 4 bases clipped from V and 7 bases from J, the junction kept 20 bases outside the gene matches. This CDR3 has 18 amino acids. Germline assignment: CDR1 SNHLY and CDR2 FYNNEI. The CDR3 protein is CASSADSLSTGLINTQYF. For the CDR3, the DNA is TGTGCCAGCAGTGCCGACTCTCTCTCGACAGGGTTAATAAATACGCAGTATTTT.

The chain uses TRBV28 and TRBJ2-1; 7 positions match TRBD2. The CDR3 is 15 residues long. With V trimmed by 3 bases and J by 10 bases, 12 bases remained unmatched. The V gene's germline CDR1 is MDHEN and CDR2 SYDVKM. CDR3 sequence reads: CASSFGVRGSGEQFF. In nucleotides, the CDR3 is TGTGCCAGCAGTTTTGGGGTGCGGGGGAGCGGGGAGCAGTTCTTC. Drawing the rest from reference TRBV28 and TRBJ2-1, the complete variable domain is DVKVTQSSRYLVKRTGEKVFLECVQDMDHENMFWYRQDPGLGLRLIYFSYDVKMKEKGDIPEGYSVSREKKERFSLILESASTNQTSMYLCASSFGVRGSGEQFFGPGTRLTVL.

A single count supports this clone. The chain employs TRBV19 and TRBJ2-1; 8 positions agree with TRBD2. The junction had 10 bases not matched to a gene; V was cut back by 5 bases and J by 13 bases. This CDR3 region has 13 residues. Germline V gene data show CDR1 as LNHDA and CDR2 as SQIVND (reference sequence). CDR3 residues: CASSPGGGSSQFF. CDR3 DNA sequence: TGTGCCAGTAGTCCCGGGGGGGGATCCTCCCAGTTCTTC.

CDR3 in amino acids: CASNKQGANYGYTF. The CDR3 DNA reads as TGTGCCAGCAACAAACAGGGAGCTAACTATGGCTACACCTTC. The gene calls are TRBV6-6 and TRBJ1-2; a possible D gene is TRBD1 (6 bases). The CDR3 contains 14 residues. The germline gives CDR1 MNHNY, CDR2 SVGAGI (reference sequence). The V gene lost 7 bases and the J gene lost 0 bases, with 12 bases spanning the gap.

This chain uses TRBV5-1 with TRBJ1-3; the match to TRBD1 covers 9 bases. The CDR3 runs to 19 residues. The germline V gene has CDR1 SGHRS and CDR2 YFSETQ. The junction had 17 bases not matched to a gene; V was cut back by 2 bases and J by 5 bases. CDR3 residues: CASSLPGQGYSKGRNTIYF. CDR3 DNA: TGCGCCAGCAGCTTACCGGGACAGGGCTACTCCAAAGGGAGAAACACCATATATTTT.

V is TRBV25-1 and J is TRBJ1-4; 7 bases are shared with TRBD1. Germline V CDR1 and CDR2: MGHDK, SYGVNS. This CDR3 is 17 amino acids long. V shed 6 bases and J 8 bases; nucleotides not matched to a gene: 18. The CDR3 DNA sequence: TGTGCCAGCAGCCTTTCCTTCGGGAGGGGGCGCGACGAAAAACTGTTTTTT. Translated: CASSLSFGRGRDEKLFF.

The CDR3 coding sequence is TGTGCCAGCAGTTACGAGAGCTCTGGAAACACCATATATTTT. The encoded protein is CASSYESSGNTIYF. This rearrangement joins TRBV6-5 to TRBJ1-3, with D hard to call. The CDR3 is 14 amino acids. The V gene lost 2 bases and the J gene lost 0 bases, with 5 bases spanning the gap. Looked up from germline, CDR1 is MNHEY and CDR2 is SVGAGI.

This chain uses TRBV7-9 with TRBJ2-2; 8 positions agree with TRBD2. Germline assignment: CDR1 SEHNR and CDR2 FQNEAQ (reference sequence). V shed 7 bases, J shed 3 bases, and the junction held 7 bases outside the gene matches. The CDR3 extends over 15 amino acids. The CDR3 reads CASTFRGGDTGELFF. In nucleotides, the CDR3 is TGTGCCAGCACCTTCCGGGGGGGCGACACCGGGGAGCTGTTTTTT. The complete variable domain, with remaining parts taken from reference TRBV7-9 and TRBJ2-2, reads DTGVSQNPRHKITKRGQNVTFRCDPISEHNRLYWYRQTLGQGPEFLTYFQNEAQLEKSRLLSDRFSAERPKGSFSTLEIQRTEQGDSAMYLCASTFRGGDTGELFFGEGSRLTVL.

This clone was picked up many times. J is TRBJ2-2 and V is TRBV30, with 7 bases lining up with TRBD1. Trimming removed 2 bases from V and 6 bases from J; junction bases left unmatched: 9. This CDR3 region has 15 residues. CDR1 GTSNPN and CDR2 SVGIG come from the germline V gene (reference sequence). CDR3 coding DNA: TGTGCCTGGAGTCAGGGACAGTTCCACGCCGGGGAGCTGTTTTTT. Residues: CAWSQGQFHAGELFF. Full variable domain (outside the CDR3, taken from reference TRBV30 and TRBJ2-2): SQTIHQWPATLVQPVGSPLSLECTVEGTSNPNLYWYRQAAGRGLQLLFYSVGIGQISSEVPQNLSASRPQDRQFILSSKKLLLSDSGFYLCAWSQGQFHAGELFFGEGSRLTVL.

The CDR3 spells CASSLDQGLNTEAFF. DNA of the CDR3: TGTGCCAGCAGTTTAGACCAGGGGCTGAACACTGAAGCTTTCTTT. This rearrangement joins TRBV27 to TRBJ1-1; D may be TRBD1 (6 bases). This CDR3 spans 15 amino acids. V lost 2 bases to trimming and J lost 0 bases, with 10 bases between them. Germline V gives CDR1 MNHEY, CDR2 SMNVEV (reference sequence).

The chain carries TRBV10-3 and TRBJ1-1; D perhaps matches TRBD1 (6 bases). V lost 6 bases, J lost 1 base, and 12 bases lay in between. Looked up from germline, CDR1 is ENHRY and CDR2 is SYGVKD. CDR3 length equals 14 residues. The CDR3 sequence: CAIRGDIQNTEAFF. The CDR3 region has the DNA TGTGCCATCAGGGGGGACATCCAGAACACTGAAGCTTTCTTT.

The chain uses TRBV2 and TRBJ2-7, with 9 positions matching TRBD2. The junction had 11 bases not matched to a gene; V was cut back by 2 bases and J by 3 bases. This CDR3 has 17 amino acids. Germline V gene sequence: CDR1 SNHLY, CDR2 FYNNEI. The CDR3 sequence is CASSERSPGGRVYEQYF. The CDR3 nucleotides read TGTGCCAGCAGTGAACGTTCTCCGGGCGGGAGGGTCTACGAGCAGTACTTC.

This rearrangement joins TRBV11-1 to TRBJ2-2, with 10 bases identical to TRBD1. V lost 5 bases to trimming and J lost 7 bases; unmatched junction nucleotides: 7. Germline V gene sequence: CDR1 SGHAT, CDR2 FQDESV (reference sequence). CDR3 length equals 15 residues. The CDR3 protein is CASSARQGAVGELFF. As DNA, the CDR3 is TGTGCCAGCAGCGCCCGACAGGGGGCCGTCGGGGAGCTGTTTTTT.

V is TRBV10-1 and J is TRBJ2-5; weak D call: TRBD1 (5 bases). Germline CDR1 reads WNHNN; CDR2 reads SYGVQD (reference sequence). Trimming pared 6 bases from V and 2 bases from J, leaving 10 bases between. The CDR3 is made up of 13 amino acids. CDR3 loop: CASRPSGQETQYF. The CDR3, as DNA: TGCGCCAGCAGGCCATCAGGGCAAGAGACCCAGTACTTC.

This chain joins TRBV4-3 and TRBJ1-2, with TRBD1 matching 7 bases. CDR3 length equals 15 residues. Trimming at V came to 4 bases and at J to 5 bases, leaving 10 bases not matched to a gene. Germline V lookup: CDR1 LGHNA, CDR2 YSLEER. CDR3 coding DNA: TGCGCCAGCAGCCCGGGTCCGGGACAGCCTTATGGCTACACCTTC. Its translation: CASSPGPGQPYGYTF.

About this clone itself: Other nucleotide sequences from this sample produce the same CDR3. The V and J genes are TRBV28 and TRBJ1-1, with D possibly matching TRBD1 (5 bases). CDR1 is MDHEN and CDR2 is SYDVKM in the germline V gene. This CDR3 region has 13 residues. V lost 2 bases to trimming and J lost 1 base, with 5 bases between them. The CDR3 reads CASSLDRNTEAFF. DNA of the CDR3: TGTGCCAGCAGTTTAGACAGGAACACTGAAGCTTTCTTT.

J is TRBJ1-5 and V is TRBV19; TRBD1 matches at 9 bases. The CDR3 contains 16 residues. V shed 5 bases and J 4 bases; nucleotides not matched to a gene: 9. CDR1 LNHDA and CDR2 SQIVND come from the germline V gene (reference sequence). The CDR3 sequence is CASSDRPGQGNQPQHF. DNA for the CDR3: TGTGCCAGTAGTGACCGGCCCGGACAGGGGAATCAGCCCCAGCATTTT.

The rearrangement uses TRBV19 and TRBJ1-5, with 9 bases matching TRBD1. The CDR3 loop spans 15 amino acids. Losses at the gene ends were 1 base for V and 6 bases for J; bases not matched to a gene: 4. The V gene's germline CDR1 is LNHDA and CDR2 SQIVND (reference sequence). This chain's CDR3 is CASSIGQGVGQPQHF. The CDR3 DNA sequence: TGTGCCAGTAGTATAGGACAGGGGGTAGGTCAGCCCCAGCATTTT.

This chain joins TRBV28 and TRBJ2-1; no firm D call. CDR3 size: 17 residues. V lost 4 bases to trimming and J lost 4 bases, with 20 bases between them. Germline V gene sequence: CDR1 MDHEN, CDR2 SYDVKM. CDR3 coding DNA: TGTGCCAGCAGTTCTCCCACTATGCCCAGAGTATACAATGAGCAGTTCTTC. Residues: CASSSPTMPRVYNEQFF.

This chain uses TRBV6-6 with TRBJ1-1; weak D call: TRBD1 (5 bases). V was cut by 0 bases and J by 7 bases, with 12 bases left in between. CDR1 and CDR2 from the germline V gene are MNHNY and SVGAGI (reference sequence). The CDR3 has 14 residues. CDR3 residues: CASSYSRAGVEAFF. DNA of the CDR3: TGTGCCAGCAGTTACTCGAGAGCGGGGGTTGAAGCTTTCTTT.

The chain is built from TRBV18 and TRBJ2-7; 9 nucleotides line up with TRBD1. CDR3 length: 14 amino acids. Germline loops: CDR1 KGHSH, CDR2 LQKENI. The J segment lost 3 bases and the V segment lost 4 bases, leaving 4 bases of the junction unmatched. CDR3: CASSLQGAGYEQYF. The CDR3 DNA is TGTGCCAGCTCACTACAGGGGGCAGGCTACGAGCAGTACTTC.